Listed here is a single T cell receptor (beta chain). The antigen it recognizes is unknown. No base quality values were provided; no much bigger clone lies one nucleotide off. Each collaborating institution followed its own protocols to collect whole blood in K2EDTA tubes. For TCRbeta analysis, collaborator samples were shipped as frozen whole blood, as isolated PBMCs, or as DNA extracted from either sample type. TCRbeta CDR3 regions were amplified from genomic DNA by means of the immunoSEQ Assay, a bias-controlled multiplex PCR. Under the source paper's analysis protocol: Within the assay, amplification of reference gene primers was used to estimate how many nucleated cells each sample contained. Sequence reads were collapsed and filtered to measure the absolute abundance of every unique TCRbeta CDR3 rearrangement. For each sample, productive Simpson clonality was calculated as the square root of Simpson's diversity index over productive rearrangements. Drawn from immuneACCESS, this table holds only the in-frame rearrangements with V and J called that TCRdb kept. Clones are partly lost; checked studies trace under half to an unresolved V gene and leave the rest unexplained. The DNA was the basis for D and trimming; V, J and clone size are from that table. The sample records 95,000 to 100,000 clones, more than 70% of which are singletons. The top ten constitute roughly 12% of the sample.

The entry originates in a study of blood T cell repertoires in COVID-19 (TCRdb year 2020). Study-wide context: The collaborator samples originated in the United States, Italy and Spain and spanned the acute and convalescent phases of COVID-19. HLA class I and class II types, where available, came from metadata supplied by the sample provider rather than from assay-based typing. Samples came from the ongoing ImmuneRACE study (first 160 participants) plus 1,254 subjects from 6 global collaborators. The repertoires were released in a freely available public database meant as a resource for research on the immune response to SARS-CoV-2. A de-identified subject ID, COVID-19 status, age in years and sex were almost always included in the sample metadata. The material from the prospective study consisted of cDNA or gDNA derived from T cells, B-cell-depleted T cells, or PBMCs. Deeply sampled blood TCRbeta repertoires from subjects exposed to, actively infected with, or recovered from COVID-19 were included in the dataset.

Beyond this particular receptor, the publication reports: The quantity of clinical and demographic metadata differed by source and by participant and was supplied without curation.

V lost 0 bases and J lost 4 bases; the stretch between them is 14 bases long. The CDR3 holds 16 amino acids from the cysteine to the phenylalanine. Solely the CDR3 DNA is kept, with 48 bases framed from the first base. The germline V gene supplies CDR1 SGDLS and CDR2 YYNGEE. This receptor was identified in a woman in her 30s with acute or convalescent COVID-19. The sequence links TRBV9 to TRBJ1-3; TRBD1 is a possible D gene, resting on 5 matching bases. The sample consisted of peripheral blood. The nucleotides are TGTGCCAGCAGCGTAGCTGTAGTAGGGGAAGGAAACACCATATATTTT. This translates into CASSVAVVGEGNTIYF.